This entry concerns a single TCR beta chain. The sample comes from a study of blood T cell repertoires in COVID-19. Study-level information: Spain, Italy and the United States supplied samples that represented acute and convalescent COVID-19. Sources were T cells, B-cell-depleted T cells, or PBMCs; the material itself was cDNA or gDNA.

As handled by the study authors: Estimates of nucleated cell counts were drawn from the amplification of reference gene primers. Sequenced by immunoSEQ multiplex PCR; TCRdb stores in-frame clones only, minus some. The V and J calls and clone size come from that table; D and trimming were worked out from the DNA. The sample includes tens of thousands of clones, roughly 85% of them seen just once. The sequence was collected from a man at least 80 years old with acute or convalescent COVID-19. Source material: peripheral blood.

The CDR3 reads CASRQVTNTGELFF. Here the CDR3 DNA reads TGTGCCAGCAGACAAGTTACGAACACCGGGGAGCTGTTTTTT. This chain uses TRBV2 with TRBJ2-2, with unresolved D. The germline CDR1 and CDR2 sequences are SNHLY and FYNNEI. The V end was cut by 6 bases, the J end by 0 bases, with 8 bases between. This CDR3 contains 14 residues. The full variable domain, rest sourced from reference TRBV2 and TRBJ2-2, is EPEVTQTPSHQVTQMGQEVILRCVPISNHLYFYWYRQILGQKVEFLVSFYNNEISEKSEIFDDQFSVERPDGSNFTLKIRSTKLEDSAMYFCASRQVTNTGELFFGEGSRLTVL.